This TCR beta chain is drawn from a study of blood T cell repertoires in COVID-19. Study-wide background: The United States, Italy and Spain were the sources of the acute and convalescent COVID-19 samples. T cells, B-cell-depleted T cells, or PBMCs provided the cDNA or gDNA that served as material.

Germline loops: CDR1 SGHTA, CDR2 FQGNSA. The CDR3 covers 15 residues. Trimming pared 0 bases from V and 1 base from J, leaving 7 bases between. As handled by the study authors: Reference gene primer amplification gave estimated nucleated cell counts. Generated by immunoSEQ multiplex PCR, the TCRdb table keeps only in-frame clones and is missing some. That table is the source of V, J and clone size, and D and trimming were worked out from the DNA. The sample lists 190,000 or so clones; approximately 80% were seen once. This sequence was found in a human donor with acute or convalescent COVID-19. The donor label of this sample is uncertain. The chain combines TRBV7-2 with TRBJ1-5, with a possible D match to TRBD1 (5 bases). The sample taken for sequencing was peripheral blood. DNA of the CDR3: TGTGCCAGCAGCTTAGCCCAGGGAAGCAATCAGCCCCAGCATTTT. This codes for CASSLAQGSNQPQHF.